The source of this T cell receptor beta chain is a study of blood T cell repertoires in COVID-19. Authors' processing steps: Amplifying reference gene primers gave estimates of nucleated cell counts. The method was immunoSEQ multiplex PCR; TCRdb's version includes in-frame clones alone and lacks a portion of them. V and J calls and clone size are as listed in that table; D and trimming were resolved from the DNA. The sample gives more than 110,000 clones, roughly four fifths of which show up once; 3% to 4.5% is in the top ten. Germline loops: CDR1 LGHDT, CDR2 YNNKEL (reference sequence). The CDR3 loop spans 13 amino acids. The junction had 3 bases not matched to a gene; V was cut back by 7 bases and J by 1 base.

This chain links TRBV3-1 (or the pseudogene TRBV3-2) with TRBJ1-1; 7 nucleotides match TRBD1. Sequences were obtained from peripheral blood. The TCR sequence derives from an older woman with acute or convalescent COVID-19. CDR3 in DNA: TGTGCCAGCAAATGGGACAGGAACACTGAAGCTTTCTTT. Protein: CASKWDRNTEAFF.